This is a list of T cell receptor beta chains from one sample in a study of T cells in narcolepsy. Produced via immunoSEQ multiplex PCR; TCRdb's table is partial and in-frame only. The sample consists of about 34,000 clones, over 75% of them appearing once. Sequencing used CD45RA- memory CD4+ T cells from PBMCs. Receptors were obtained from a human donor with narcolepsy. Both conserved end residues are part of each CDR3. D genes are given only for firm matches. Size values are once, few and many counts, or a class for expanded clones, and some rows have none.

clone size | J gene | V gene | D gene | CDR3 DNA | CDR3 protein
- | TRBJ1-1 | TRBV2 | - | TGTGCCAGCAGTGAAGAAGCGGGGAGGAACACTGAAGCTTTCTTT | CASSEEAGRNTEAFF
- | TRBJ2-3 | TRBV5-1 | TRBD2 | TGCGCCAGCAGCTTGCTGGCTAGCGGAGCGACCACAGATACGCAGTATTTT | CASSLLASGATTDTQYF
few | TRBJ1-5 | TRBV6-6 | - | TGTGCCAGCAGTTACAGGGAAAGCAATCAGCCCCAGCATTTT | CASSYRESNQPQHF
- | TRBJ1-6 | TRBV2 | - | TGTGCCAGCAGTGAAATGGGGCAGGGAGGGGGTCTAGGATCACCCCTCCACTTT | CASSEMGQGGGLGSPLHF
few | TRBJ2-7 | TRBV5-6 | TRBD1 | TGTGCCAGCAGCCCGGTGGGACAGGGCTCCTACGAGCAGTACTTC | CASSPVGQGSYEQYF
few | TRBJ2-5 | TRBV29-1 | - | TGCAGCGTGCGGGGTGACCCGAAGCCAGGGGGGACCCAGTACTTC | CSVRGDPKPGGTQYF
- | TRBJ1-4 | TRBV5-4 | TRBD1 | TGTGCCAGCAGCTCCCCCGGGACAGCTAATGAAAAACTGTTTTTT | CASSSPGTANEKLFF
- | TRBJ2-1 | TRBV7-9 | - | TGTGCCAGCAGCTCCACCGGGATGGCGGGAACCAATGAGCAGTTCTTC | CASSSTGMAGTNEQFF
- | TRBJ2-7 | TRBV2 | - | TGTGCCAGCATCTTAAACTTGGGGGAGCAGTACTTC | CASILNLGEQYF
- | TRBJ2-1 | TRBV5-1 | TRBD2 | TGCGCCAGCAGCTCGGACGGGGGGTCCGGCGGGCAGTTCTTC | CASSSDGGSGGQFF
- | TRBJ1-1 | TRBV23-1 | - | TGCGCCAGCCGCCGCCGGGGGGGGACCACTGAAGCTTTCTTT | CASRRRGGTTEAFF
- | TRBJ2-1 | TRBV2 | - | TGTGCCAGCAGTGAAACGGCAGGCGTTAATGAGCAGTTCTTC | CASSETAGVNEQFF
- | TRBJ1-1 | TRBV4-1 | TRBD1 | TGCGCCAGCAGCCAAGTTAAACAGGGGGGGATTGGCACTGAAGCTTTCTTT | CASSQVKQGGIGTEAFF
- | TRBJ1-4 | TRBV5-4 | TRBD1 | TGTGCCAGCAGCGAGACAGGGGGCGGTAATGAAAAACTGTTTTTT | CASSETGGGNEKLFF
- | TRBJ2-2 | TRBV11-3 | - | TGTGCCAGCAGCTTTGGGGGGCCCGCTACCGGGGAGCTGTTTTTT | CASSFGGPATGELFF
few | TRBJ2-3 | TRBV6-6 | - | TGTGCCAGCAGTTACTCGATAGTATCAGATACGCAGTATTTT | CASSYSIVSDTQYF
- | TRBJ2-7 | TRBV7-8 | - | TGTGCCAGCAGCTACGACGTGAGCTCCTACGAGCAGTACTTC | CASSYDVSSYEQYF
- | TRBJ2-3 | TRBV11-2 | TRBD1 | TGTGCCAGCAGCCCCTGGGACAGGTTAACAGATACGCAGTATTTT | CASSPWDRLTDTQYF
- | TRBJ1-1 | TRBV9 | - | TGTGCCAGCAGTCGGGGTGGCGGGCTGGAAGCTTTCTTT | CASSRGGGLEAFF
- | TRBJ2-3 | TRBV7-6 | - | TGTGCCAGCAGCTCCTTGGGTCAGGGAAACACAGATACGCAGTATTTT | CASSSLGQGNTDTQYF
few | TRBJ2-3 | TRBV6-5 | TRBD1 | TGTGCCAGCAGTGGGTACCGACAGGGATCAGATACGCAGTATTTT | CASSGYRQGSDTQYF
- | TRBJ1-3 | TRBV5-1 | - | TGCGCCAGCAGCTTGGCAGGACTTCAGGACACCATATATTTT | CASSLAGLQDTIYF
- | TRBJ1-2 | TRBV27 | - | TGTGCCAGCAGTGGGTCTAACTATGGCTACACCTTC | CASSGSNYGYTF
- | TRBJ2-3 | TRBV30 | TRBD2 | TGTGCCTGGACTCCAGAGCACAGCGGGAGCTTTCAGTATTTT | CAWTPEHSGSFQYF
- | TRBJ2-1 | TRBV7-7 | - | TGTGCTAGCAGCTTAGGGACTGGGGGTTCCAATGAGCAGTTCTTC | CASSLGTGGSNEQFF
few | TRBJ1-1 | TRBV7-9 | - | TGTGCCAGCAGCTTTAAATCGGCAGTAGCTTTCTTT | CASSFKSAVAFF
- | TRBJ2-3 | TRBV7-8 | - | TGTGCCAGCAGCCCGGGACCTAGGGGGTCCACAGATACGCAGTATTTT | CASSPGPRGSTDTQYF
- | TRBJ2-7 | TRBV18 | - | TGTGCCAGCTCACCACCGGGACTCAGCTCCTACGAGCAGTACTTC | CASSPPGLSSYEQYF
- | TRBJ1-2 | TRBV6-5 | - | TGTGCCAGCAGTTCGGACCGCCTGAGGGGCTACACCTTC | CASSSDRLRGYTF
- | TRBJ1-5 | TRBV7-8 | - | TGTGCCAGCAGCTTAGCGGCTCAGCCCCAGCATTTT | CASSLAAQPQHF
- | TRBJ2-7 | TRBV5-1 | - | TGCGCCAGCAGCTTGAGGGCTGGGGATAACTACGAGCAGTACTTC | CASSLRAGDNYEQYF
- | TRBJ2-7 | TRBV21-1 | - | TGTGCCAGCAGCAAAGAAGGTGGTTGGGCCCCCGATGCCCGCTACGAGCAGTACTTC | CASSKEGGWAPDARYEQYF
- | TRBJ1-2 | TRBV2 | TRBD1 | TGTGCCAGCAGTGAACGACAGGGGACCTATGGCTACACCTTC | CASSERQGTYGYTF
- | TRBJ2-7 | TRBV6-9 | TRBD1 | TGTGCCAGCAGTTACGCTGACAGGGCTACCTACGAGCAGTACTTC | CASSYADRATYEQYF
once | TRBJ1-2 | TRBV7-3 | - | TGTGCCAGCAGCCCTACAGGAACCTATGGCTACACCTTC | CASSPTGTYGYTF
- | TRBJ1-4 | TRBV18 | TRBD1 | TGTGCCAGCTCACCACCGCGACAGGGAGGAGAGGGGAGTGAAAAACTGTTTTTT | CASSPPRQGGEGSEKLFF
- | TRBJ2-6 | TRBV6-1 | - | TGTGCCAGCAGTGATGGGAGGCCTGGGGCCAACGTCCTGACTTTC | CASSDGRPGANVLTF
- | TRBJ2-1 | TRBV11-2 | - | TGTGCCAGCAGCGGGCCATTGTGGGGTGAGCAGTTCTTC | CASSGPLWGEQFF
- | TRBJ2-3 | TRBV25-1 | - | TGTGCCAGCAGTGTGGGGGGGCTGGGTGCAGATACGCAGTATTTT | CASSVGGLGADTQYF
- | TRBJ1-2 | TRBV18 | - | TGTGCCAGCTCACCACACAGGGACTATGGCTACACCTTC | CASSPHRDYGYTF
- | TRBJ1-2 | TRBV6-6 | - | TGTGCCAGCAGTTACTCGGAGGGTAGCGGCTACACCTTC | CASSYSEGSGYTF
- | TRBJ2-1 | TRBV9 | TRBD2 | TGTGCCAGCAGCGCCGATGTAGCGGGAGGACCGGGGAATGAGCAGTTCTTC | CASSADVAGGPGNEQFF
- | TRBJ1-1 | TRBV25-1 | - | TGTGCCAGCAGTGTTCTCAGGGGTCTGAACACTGAAGCTTTCTTT | CASSVLRGLNTEAFF
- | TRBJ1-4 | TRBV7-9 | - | TGTGCCAGCAGCGCCGGGGCATGGGCTAATGAAAAACTGTTTTTT | CASSAGAWANEKLFF
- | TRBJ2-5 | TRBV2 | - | TGTGCCAGCCACCGGATGATATCGGGAGAGACCCAGTACTTC | CASHRMISGETQYF
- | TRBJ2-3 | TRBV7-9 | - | TGTGCCAGCAGCTTGGAATCTAGCACAGATACGCAGTATTTT | CASSLESSTDTQYF
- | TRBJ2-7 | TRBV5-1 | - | TGCGCCAGCAGACGGACATATGCCTACGAGCAGTACTTC | CASRRTYAYEQYF
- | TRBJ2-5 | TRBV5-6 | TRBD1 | TGTGCCAGCAGTACAGGGGACAGTTTCTTCCAAGAGACCCAGTACTTC | CASSTGDSFFQETQYF
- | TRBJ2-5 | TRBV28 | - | TGTGCCAGCAGTTTGAAGGGGTTGGGGGCAGAGACCCAGTACTTC | CASSLKGLGAETQYF
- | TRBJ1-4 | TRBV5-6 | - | TGTGCCAGCAGCCGTAATAATGAAAAACTGTTTTTT | CASSRNNEKLFF
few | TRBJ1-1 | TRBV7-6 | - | TGTGCCAGCAGCTTAGATCCAGGCTTCGAAGCTTTCTTT | CASSLDPGFEAFF
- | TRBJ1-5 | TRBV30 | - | TGTGCCTGGAGAGGGTCGGACACTCAGCCCCAGCATTTT | CAWRGSDTQPQHF